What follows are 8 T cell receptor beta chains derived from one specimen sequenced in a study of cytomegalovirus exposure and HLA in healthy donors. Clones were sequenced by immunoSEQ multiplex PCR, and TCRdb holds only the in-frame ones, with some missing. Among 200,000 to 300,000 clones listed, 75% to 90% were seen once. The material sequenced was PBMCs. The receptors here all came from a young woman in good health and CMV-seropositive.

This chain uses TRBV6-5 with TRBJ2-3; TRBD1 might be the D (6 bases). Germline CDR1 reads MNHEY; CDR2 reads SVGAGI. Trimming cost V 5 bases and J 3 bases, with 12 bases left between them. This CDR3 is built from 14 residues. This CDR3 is CASSRDTSTDTQYF. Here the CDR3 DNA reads TGTGCCAGCAGTCGGGACACTTCGACAGATACGCAGTATTTT.

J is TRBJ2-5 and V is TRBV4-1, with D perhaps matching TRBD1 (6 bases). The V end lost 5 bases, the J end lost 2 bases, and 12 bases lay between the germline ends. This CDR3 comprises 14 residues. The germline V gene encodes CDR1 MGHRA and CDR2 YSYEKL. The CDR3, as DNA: TGCGCCAGCAGCTTCCGGGACACTCAAGAGACCCAGTACTTC. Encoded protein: CASSFRDTQETQYF.

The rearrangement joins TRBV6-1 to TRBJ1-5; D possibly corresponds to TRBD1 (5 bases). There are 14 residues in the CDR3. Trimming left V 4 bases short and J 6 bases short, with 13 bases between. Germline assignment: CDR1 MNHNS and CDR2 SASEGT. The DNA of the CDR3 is TGTGCCAGCAGTGGTTGGGGCCGAAGTCAGCCCCAGCATTTT. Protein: CASSGWGRSQPQHF.

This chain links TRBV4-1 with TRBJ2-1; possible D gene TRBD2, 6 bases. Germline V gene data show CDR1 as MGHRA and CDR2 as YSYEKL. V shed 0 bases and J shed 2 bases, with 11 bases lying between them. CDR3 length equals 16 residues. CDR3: CASSQELADAYNEQFF. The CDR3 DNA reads TGCGCCAGCAGCCAAGAACTAGCCGACGCCTACAATGAGCAGTTCTTC.

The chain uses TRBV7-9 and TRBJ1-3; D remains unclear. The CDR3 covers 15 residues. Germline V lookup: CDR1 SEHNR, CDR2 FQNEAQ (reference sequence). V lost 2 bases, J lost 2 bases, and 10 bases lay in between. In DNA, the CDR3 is TGTGCCAGCAGCTTACGGGAGAGACCTGGAAACACCATATATTTT. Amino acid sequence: CASSLRERPGNTIYF.

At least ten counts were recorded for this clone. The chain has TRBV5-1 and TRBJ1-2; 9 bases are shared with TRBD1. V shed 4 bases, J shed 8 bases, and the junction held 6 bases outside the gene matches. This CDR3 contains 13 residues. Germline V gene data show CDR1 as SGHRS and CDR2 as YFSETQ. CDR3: CASSLGQGTGYTF. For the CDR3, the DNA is TGCGCCAGCAGCCTAGGACAGGGGACGGGCTACACCTTC.

The CDR3 DNA reads as TGTGCCAGCAGCCCGAGACAGGGAGACGGGGTCACAGATACGCAGTATTTT. Its translation is CASSPRQGDGVTDTQYF. V and J are TRBV7-9 and TRBJ2-3; 7 nucleotides match TRBD1. From germline, CDR1 is SEHNR and CDR2 FQNEAQ (reference sequence). Losses at the gene ends were 5 bases for V and 2 bases for J; bases not matched to a gene: 13. This CDR3 region has 17 residues.

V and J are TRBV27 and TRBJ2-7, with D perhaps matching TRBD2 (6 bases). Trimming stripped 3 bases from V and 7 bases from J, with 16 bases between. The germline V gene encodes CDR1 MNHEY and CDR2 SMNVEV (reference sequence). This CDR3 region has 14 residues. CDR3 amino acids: CASSFRGVSGEQYF. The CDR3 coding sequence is TGTGCCAGCAGTTTCCGCGGGGTTTCCGGGGAGCAGTACTTC.